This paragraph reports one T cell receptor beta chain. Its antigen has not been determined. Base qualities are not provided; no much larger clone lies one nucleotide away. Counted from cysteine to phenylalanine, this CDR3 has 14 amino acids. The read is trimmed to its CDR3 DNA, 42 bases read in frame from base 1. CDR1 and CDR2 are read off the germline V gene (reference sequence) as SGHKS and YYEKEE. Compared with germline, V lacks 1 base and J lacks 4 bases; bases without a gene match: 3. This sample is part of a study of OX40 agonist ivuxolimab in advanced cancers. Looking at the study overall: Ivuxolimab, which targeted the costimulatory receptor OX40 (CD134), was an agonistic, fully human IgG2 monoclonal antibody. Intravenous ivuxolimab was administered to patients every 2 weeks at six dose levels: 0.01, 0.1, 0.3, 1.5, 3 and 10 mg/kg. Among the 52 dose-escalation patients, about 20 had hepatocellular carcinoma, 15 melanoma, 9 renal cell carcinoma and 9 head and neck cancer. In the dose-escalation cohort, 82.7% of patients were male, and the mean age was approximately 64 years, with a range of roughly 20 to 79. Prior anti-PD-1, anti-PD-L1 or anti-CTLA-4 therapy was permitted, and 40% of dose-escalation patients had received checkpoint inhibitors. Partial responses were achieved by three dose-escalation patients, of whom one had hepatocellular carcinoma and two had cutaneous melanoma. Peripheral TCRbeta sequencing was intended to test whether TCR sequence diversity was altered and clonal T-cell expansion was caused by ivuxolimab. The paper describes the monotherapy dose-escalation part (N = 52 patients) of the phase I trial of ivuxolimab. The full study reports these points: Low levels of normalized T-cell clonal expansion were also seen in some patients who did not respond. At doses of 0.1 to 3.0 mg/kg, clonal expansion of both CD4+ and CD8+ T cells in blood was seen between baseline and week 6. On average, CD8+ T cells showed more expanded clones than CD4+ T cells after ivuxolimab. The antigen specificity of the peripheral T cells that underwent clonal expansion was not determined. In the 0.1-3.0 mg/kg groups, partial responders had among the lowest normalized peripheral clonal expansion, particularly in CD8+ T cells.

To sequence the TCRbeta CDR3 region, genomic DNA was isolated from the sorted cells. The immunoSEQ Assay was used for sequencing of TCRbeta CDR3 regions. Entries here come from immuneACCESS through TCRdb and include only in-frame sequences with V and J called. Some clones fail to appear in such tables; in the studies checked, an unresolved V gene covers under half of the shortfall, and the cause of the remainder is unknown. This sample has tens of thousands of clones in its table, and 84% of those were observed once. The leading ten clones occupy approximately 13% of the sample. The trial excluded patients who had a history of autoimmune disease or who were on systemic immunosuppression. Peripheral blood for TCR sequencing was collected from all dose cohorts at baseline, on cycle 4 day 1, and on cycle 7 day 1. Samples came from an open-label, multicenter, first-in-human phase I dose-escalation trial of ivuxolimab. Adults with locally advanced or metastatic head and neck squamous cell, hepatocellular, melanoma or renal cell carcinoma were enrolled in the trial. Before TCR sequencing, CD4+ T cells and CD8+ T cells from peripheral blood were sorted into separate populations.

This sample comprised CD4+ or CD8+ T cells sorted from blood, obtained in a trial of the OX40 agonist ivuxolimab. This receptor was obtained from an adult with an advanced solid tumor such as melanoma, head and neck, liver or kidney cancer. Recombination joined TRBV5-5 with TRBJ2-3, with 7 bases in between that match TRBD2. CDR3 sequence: CASSLTSVADTQYF. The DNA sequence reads TGTGCCAGCAGCTTGACTAGCGTGGCAGATACGCAGTATTTT.